What follows are 15 T cell receptor beta chains derived from one specimen sequenced in a study of response to subunit inactivated influenza vaccine. TCRdb reprocessed the RT-PCR reads via MiXCR and lists one record per CDR3 protein. The sample holds 650,000 to 850,000 distinct CDR3 sequences; approximately 15% are singletons and the top ten take 6% to 8%. The sample was PBMCs from blood, taken around two weeks before vaccination. All receptors derive from a man aged 50 or older who received an inactivated influenza vaccine.

This clonotype was seen a few times. In DNA form, the CDR3 reads TGTGCCAGCAGTTTGGGGGGGGCTGTCGAAGCTTTCTTT. It codes for CASSLGGAVEAFF. This sequence joins TRBV12-3 or TRBV12-4 and TRBJ1-1; weak D call: TRBD1 (6 bases). V dropped 3 bases and J dropped 8 bases, with 13 bases sitting between them. The CDR3 consists of 13 residues.

V is TRBV18 and J is TRBJ2-2; no definite D call. Germline V gene lookup returns CDR1 KGHSH and CDR2 LQKENI. CDR3 length: 16 residues. V was shortened by 4 bases and J by 1 base, with 13 bases between the two germline ends. In DNA form, the CDR3 reads TGTGCCAGCTCACTCCGGACGGTACTGAACACCGGGGAGCTGTTTTTT. Protein product: CASSLRTVLNTGELFF. Full variable domain (remainder filled in from reference TRBV18 and TRBJ2-2): NAGVMQNPRHLVRRRGQEARLRCSPMKGHSHVYWYRQLPEEGLKFMVYLQKENIIDESGMPKERFSAEFPKEGPSILRIQQVVRGDSAAYFCASSLRTVLNTGELFFGEGSRLTVL.

A few counts support this clonotype. The chain recombines TRBV12-3 or TRBV12-4 with TRBJ2-2, with 9 bases matching TRBD1. Trimming at V came to 5 bases and at J to 4 bases, leaving 5 bases not matched to a gene. The CDR3 is 15 amino acids. The CDR3 here is CASSTPGQGTGELFF. In DNA, the CDR3 is TGTGCCAGCAGTACACCGGGACAGGGCACCGGGGAGCTGTTTTTT.

The chain joins TRBV3-1 to TRBJ2-1; D is uncertain. The CDR3 loop spans 14 amino acids. Trimming removed 2 bases from V and 5 bases from J, with 10 bases in between. Germline loops: CDR1 LGHDT, CDR2 YNNKEL (reference sequence). CDR3 in DNA: TGTGCCAGCAGCCAACGCTCCATGGACAATGAGCAGTTCTTC. Translation gives CASSQRSMDNEQFF.

This clonotype has more than one count but fewer than ten. The V gene is TRBV20-1, the J gene TRBJ2-5; no definite D call. The CDR3 covers 13 residues. Germline V lookup: CDR1 DFQATT, CDR2 SNEGSKA (reference sequence). V was clipped by 3 bases and J by 5 bases, with 13 bases between them. The CDR3 here is CSASRTHGETQYF. The CDR3 DNA is TGCAGTGCTAGTAGGACCCACGGGGAGACCCAGTACTTC.

This clonotype was seen a handful of times. This sequence joins TRBV15 and TRBJ2-7; no firm D call. The CDR3 runs to 14 residues. The germline gives CDR1 LNHNV, CDR2 YYDKDF (reference sequence). The ends were cut back, 3 bases at V and 4 bases at J, with 13 bases in the middle. Here the CDR3 reads CATSRTLGPYEQYF. The CDR3 nucleotides read TGTGCCACCAGCAGGACTCTGGGTCCTTACGAGCAGTACTTC.

In this sample, this clonotype turned up a few times. The chain employs TRBV5-1 and TRBJ2-5; a weak D match, TRBD2 (6 bases). Trimming pared 4 bases from V and 9 bases from J, leaving 16 bases between. Germline lookup yields CDR1 SGHRS and CDR2 YFSETQ. The CDR3 contains 13 residues. CDR3 residues: CASSANRDSAQYF. CDR3 sequence (DNA): TGCGCCAGCAGCGCAAACCGGGACTCGGCCCAGTACTTC.

Concerning this clonotype itself: One junction end disagrees with the germline gene, perhaps due to a read error. V is TRBV30 and J is TRBJ1-4, with D unclear. CDR3 length: 14 residues. Per the germline V gene, CDR1 is GTSNPN and CDR2 is SVGIG (reference sequence). The CDR3 DNA reads as TGTGCCTGGACCTCGGGATTATCTGTCGGCCCTACCAGTTTT. Protein product: CAWTSGLSVGPTSF.

The chain has TRBV4-3 and TRBJ2-1; D is ambiguous. Germline-derived CDR1 and CDR2 are LGHNA and YSLEER. With 1 base removed from V and 3 bases from J, the gap between germline ends came to 10 bases. The CDR3 length is 15 residues. CDR3 residues: CASSQGTPVYNEQFF. The CDR3 DNA follows: TGCGCCAGCAGCCAAGGGACGCCGGTCTACAATGAGCAGTTCTTC.

The J gene is TRBJ1-6, the V gene TRBV20-1, with TRBD1 as a possible D gene (5 bases). Deletions cut 6 bases from V and 4 bases from J, with 13 bases between. The CDR3 has 14 residues. Germline CDR1 DFQATT, CDR2 SNEGSKA (reference sequence). DNA for the CDR3: TGCAGTGCAGGGGACGTCTCATATAATTCACCCCTCCACTTT. Translation: CSAGDVSYNSPLHF.

This clonotype turned up a few times. This sequence joins TRBV28 and TRBJ1-1; no definite D call. The CDR3 consists of 15 residues. The V gene's germline CDR1 is MDHEN and CDR2 SYDVKM. V gave up 1 base and J gave up 8 bases, with 17 bases separating them. The CDR3 region is CASSLSPDSLGEAFF. The DNA for the CDR3 is TGTGCCAGCAGTTTATCTCCGGATTCGTTGGGGGAAGCTTTCTTT.

The chain couples TRBV20-1 to TRBJ2-7; the D gene is possibly TRBD1 (5 bases). CDR1 and CDR2 from the germline V gene are DFQATT and SNEGSKA (reference sequence). Trimming removed 2 bases at V and 11 bases at J, with 13 bases between. The CDR3 totals 11 residues. This chain's CDR3 is CSARSLTEEYF. CDR3 sequence (DNA): TGCAGTGCTAGATCTCTGACAGAGGAGTACTTC.

This clonotype was seen a handful of times. The rearrangement uses TRBV29-1 and TRBJ2-1; D gene unclear. Germline-derived CDR1 and CDR2 are SQVTM and ANQGSEA. The CDR3 is 13 residues long. With 6 bases removed from V and 4 bases from J, the gap between germline ends came to 13 bases. The DNA of the CDR3 is TGCAGCGTCCGAGATGGGCGATACAATGAGCAGTTCTTC. Translation gives CSVRDGRYNEQFF.

There are a few counts of this clonotype. The chain carries TRBV7-9 and TRBJ1-2, with D unclear. This CDR3 contains 15 residues. Between the trimmed V and J ends, which lost 8 bases and 2 bases, there was a span of 18 bases. The germline gives CDR1 SEHNR, CDR2 FQNEAQ (reference sequence). CDR3 DNA sequence: TGTGCCAGCCTCCCGAGGTTTGGGGAAAACTATGGCTACACCTTC. Translated, it gives CASLPRFGENYGYTF.

This clonotype was counted only a few times. The chain combines TRBV5-1 with TRBJ2-5; possibly TRBD1 or TRBD2 for D (5 bases each). In germline, CDR1 is SGHRS, CDR2 YFSETQ. The germline V and J ends were trimmed by 4 bases and 0 bases, with 19 bases remaining between them. The CDR3 is 17 amino acids. The CDR3 sequence is CASSTGPRVRDQETQYF. The CDR3 DNA reads as TGCGCCAGCAGCACCGGCCCCAGGGTGAGGGACCAAGAGACCCAGTACTTC. Drawing the rest from reference TRBV5-1 and TRBJ2-5, the complete variable domain is KAGVTQTPRYLIKTRGQQVTLSCSPISGHRSVSWYQQTPGQGLQFLFEYFSETQRNKGNFPGRFSGRQFSNSRSEMNVSTLELGDSALYLCASSTGPRVRDQETQYFGPGTRLLVL.